The TCR beta chain described here comes from a study of control samples from healthy donors and cancer patients (dated by TCRdb to 2020 to 2021). The receptor library was made with the immunoSEQ multiplex PCR assay. Here the immuneACCESS table is served through TCRdb, limited to in-frame sequences with V and J called. Missing clones are a known gap in these copies; in checked studies unresolved V genes cover under half, and the rest lacks a known reason. This sample holds approximately 100,000 clones; 80% to 90% were observed only once. Over 12% of the sample comes from the top ten. The CDR3 numbers 14 residues from cysteine through phenylalanine. Only the CDR3 DNA is retained, 42 bases long and in frame from the first base. V ends up 3 bases short and J 5 bases short, with an unmatched junction base count of 9. From the germline V gene (reference sequence), CDR1 is GTSNPN and CDR2 is SVGIG. In its sample, this clone was seen once. The antigen it recognizes is unknown. No clone much larger than this one lies a single base away; base qualities are absent.

This sequence originates from a man aged 25-40 years in good health. Sequencing used blood. The V gene is TRBV30 and the J gene is TRBJ1-1; 7 junctional bases match TRBD1. The bases read TGTGCCTGGAGAATAGCAGGGGGGCGGACTGAAGCTTTCTTT. It encodes CAWRIAGGRTEAFF.